These T cell receptor beta chains were read from a single sample in a study of neoadjuvant nivolumab and ipilimumab in lung cancer. Clones were read by immunoSEQ multiplex PCR, and TCRdb kept only the in-frame ones, dropping some. The sample comprises over 8,500 clones, 75% to 80% of which are singletons, and 6% to 8% rests with the top ten. Sequencing used tumor tissue, obtained after neoadjuvant nivolumab, alone or with ipilimumab, at or shortly before surgery. Source of these receptors: an adult with non-small cell lung cancer. Some clones in this sample may be carry-over from other donors' samples. Each CDR3 is given with its conserved first and last residue. A D gene is named only where the DNA matches it firmly. Some rows mark clone size as missing; the rest say once, few, many or name a class of expanded clone.

v_call | d_call | clone_size | cdr3_aa
TRBV7-2 | NA | NA | CASSQSNSGEQYF
TRBV5-1 | TRBD1 | NA | CASSLYGQGRSYEQYF
TRBV7-2 | NA | once | CASSLAREQYF
TRBV7-6 | TRBD2 | NA | CASSWLAGTYEQYF
TRBV7-9 | NA | few | CASIEGLYNEQFF
TRBV18 | NA | NA | CASSLSGPYEQYF
TRBV30 | TRBD1 | NA | CAWEIQGASEAFF
TRBV18 | NA | NA | CASSPPEESYTF
TRBV25-1 | TRBD1 | few | CASSGTGGLETQYF
TRBV7-2 | NA | NA | CASRGVKALHF
TRBV12-5 | TRBD2 | once | CASGPTVTSGGNEQFF
TRBV11-2 | NA | NA | CASTPDGYGYTF
TRBV19 | NA | NA | CASILGTGNTEAFF
TRBV29-1 | NA | NA | CSVWTVELNTEAFF
TRBV11-2 | NA | NA | CASSQSQGWGQNIQYF
TRBV29-1 | NA | NA | CSVGDGPGREQYF
TRBV5-1 | NA | few | CASSLTLMSNTGELFF
TRBV4-3 | TRBD2 | NA | CASSQDVASGSSYEQYF
TRBV5-1 | TRBD1 | NA | CASSLGTGQSNQPQHF
TRBV7-3 | NA | few | CASSFGSLYEQFF
TRBV11-2 | TRBD1 | NA | CASRGQVSTDTQYF
TRBV6-5 | NA | few | CASAREPTQEKLFF
TRBV5-6 | NA | NA | CASSLSALLTREQYF
TRBV9 | NA | NA | CASSVDGRDPDTQYF
TRBV19 | TRBD1 | NA | CASSIGTGSTEAFF
TRBV18 | TRBD1 | few | CASSSGQGKWYEQYF
TRBV18 | NA | NA | CASSPDGRQETQYF
TRBV5-6 | NA | NA | CASSLEVRGYNSPLHF
TRBV11-2 | NA | NA | CASSLAWGAGAYEQYF
TRBV5-1 | TRBD1 | few | CASSFQGAPYGYTF
TRBV6-1 | TRBD1 | NA | CASSEGGGGASYGYTF
TRBV7-9 | TRBD1 | once | CASSNIRDSHQETQYF
TRBV5-1 | TRBD1 | NA | CASSFRDRASNEQFF
TRBV4-3 | NA | NA | CASSQDRDYEQYF
TRBV4-1 | NA | NA | CASSPNSGIWAFF
TRBV2 | NA | NA | CASIPEGSSPLHF
TRBV10-3 | NA | NA | CAISESGWETSYEQYF
TRBV6-5 | NA | NA | CASGLLGDEQFF
TRBV29-1 | TRBD2 | NA | CSAQNRLSGRAYEQYF
TRBV30 | NA | NA | CAWDTGDYEQYF
TRBV7-2 | TRBD1 | NA | CASSLRDRGNSPLHF
TRBV7-8 | TRBD2 | NA | CASSLGVAGEYEQYF
TRBV2 | NA | NA | CASSNVNTDTNRANVLTF
TRBV28 | NA | NA | CASSSVLPAGNTEAFF
TRBV7-9 | NA | NA | CASIEGVFSEAFF
TRBV5-1 | NA | once | CASSAEQGGEQYF
TRBV7-8 | TRBD1 | NA | CASSFDRAGKLFF
TRBV5-1 | TRBD1 | NA | CASSTDRDRVAFF
TRBV14 | NA | NA | CASSQSPVTVGYTF